This T cell receptor (beta chain) was documented in a study of T-cell memory formation after mild COVID-19. Turning to the study itself: The study found TCR clusters largely donor specific.

Germline CDR1 is KGHDR and CDR2 is SFDVKD. The CDR3 spans 13 residues. V dropped 7 bases and J dropped 5 bases, with 11 bases sitting between them. MiXCR was run by TCRdb on the 5' RACE reads, yielding one entry per CDR3 protein. Of about 180,000 distinct CDR3 sequences listed, about a sixth are singletons. The receptor was derived from an adult woman who had mild COVID-19 (a few samples of this study predate the infection). Cell type and time point are not known. The material sequenced was PBMCs or a T cell subset sorted from them (not recorded which). The chain has TRBV24-1 and TRBJ1-5; D is perhaps TRBD1 (6 bases). This chain's CDR3 is CATSSGGYQPQHF. The CDR3 coding sequence is TGTGCCACCAGCTCGGGGGGCTATCAGCCCCAGCATTTT.